A selection of T cell receptor beta chains follows, all from one sample in a study of shared clonotypes between healthy human individuals. Profiled with immunoSEQ multiplex PCR; TCRdb holds only in-frame clones, not every one. The sample has around 2,000,000 clones; about 93% are singletons. Sequencing was carried out using naive CD8+ T cells from PBMCs. These receptors originate from a man aged 18 to 29 in good health. Some clones in this sample may be carry-over from other donors' samples. Both conserved end residues are part of each CDR3. Each record gives: D gene, clone size, V gene, J gene, CDR3 DNA, CDR3 protein. A D gene is named only where the DNA matches it firmly. Size tells how often a clone was seen (once, few, many) or the class of an expanded clone, and some rows leave it out.

>TRBD2|.|TRBV27|TRBJ2-1
TGTGCCAGCAGTGTCGGGACTAGCATGGAGCAGTTCTTC
CASSVGTSMEQFF
>TRBD2|.|TRBV27|TRBJ2-1
TGTGCCAGCAGTCGACTAGCGGAACTCAACAATGAGCAGTTCTTC
CASSRLAELNNEQFF
>TRBD1|.|TRBV27|TRBJ1-5
TGTGCCAGCAGTTTAATAGGGGGCTATAGCAATCAGCCCCAGCATTTT
CASSLIGGYSNQPQHF
>TRBD2|once|TRBV4-2|TRBJ2-1
TGTGCCAGCAGCCAGAAGACTAGCGGAAGATACAATGAGCAGTTCTTC
CASSQKTSGRYNEQFF
>TRBD1|.|TRBV28|TRBJ1-6
TGTGCCACCCGACAGGGTTGGAATTCACCCCTCCACTTT
CATRQGWNSPLHF
>TRBD1|.|TRBV15|TRBJ2-7
TGTGCCACCAGCAGAGTTTTCATTCTGGGCATGGGACAGGGCTTTTACGAGCAGTACTTC
CATSRVFILGMGQGFYEQYF
>TRBD1|.|TRBV7-7|TRBJ2-1
TGTGCCAGCAGCCCGACAGGGTTGGATGAGCAGTTCTTC
CASSPTGLDEQFF
>.|.|TRBV7-8|TRBJ2-1
TGTGCCAGCAAGGGGAATGAGCAGTTCTTC
CASKGNEQFF
>.|.|TRBV7-9|TRBJ2-7
TGTGCCAGTACGCGGGGCGCCGGCTACGAGCAGTACTTC
CASTRGAGYEQYF
>TRBD1|.|TRBV5-1|TRBJ1-3
TGCGCCAGCAGCCCAGGACGACAGGGTGAGGCTGGAAACACCATATATTTT
CASSPGRQGEAGNTIYF
>TRBD2|.|TRBV27|TRBJ2-6
TGTGCCAGCAGTTCGGGACTAGCGGGGACCTTGTGGGGGGCCAACGTCCTGACTTTC
CASSSGLAGTLWGANVLTF
>.|.|TRBV7-9|TRBJ2-7
TGTGCCAGCAGCCCTAGCGTAAGCCACGAGCAGTACTTC
CASSPSVSHEQYF
>.|.|TRBV7-9|TRBJ1-1
TGTGCCAGCAGCTCCTCTGGCGTTTATGGGGACGAAGCTTTCTTT
CASSSSGVYGDEAFF
>.|.|TRBV15|TRBJ1-1
TGTGCCACCAGCAGGGATTCTCTTATGAGGACAGTATACACTGAAGCTTTCTTT
CATSRDSLMRTVYTEAFF
>.|few|TRBV14|TRBJ1-1
TGTGCCAGCAGCCACAGGGCCGGAGGCACTGAAGCTTTCTTT
CASSHRAGGTEAFF
>.|.|TRBV28|TRBJ2-5
TGTGCCAGCAGTTTCGTGGGGTTACGGGCCCAGTACTTC
CASSFVGLRAQYF
>.|.|TRBV6-6|TRBJ1-2
TGTGCCAGCAGCGAAAGAGGGACGTATGGCTACACCTTC
CASSERGTYGYTF
>.|.|TRBV19|TRBJ2-3
TGTGCCAGTAGTATGGTAGCGTCAGATACGCAGTATTTT
CASSMVASDTQYF
>TRBD2|.|TRBV4-1|TRBJ2-5
TGCGCCAGCGACCACTCGGGACTAGCGGGGCACCAAGAGACCCAGTACTTC
CASDHSGLAGHQETQYF
>.|.|TRBV4-1|TRBJ2-7
TGCGCCAGCAGCCCCATTGGGGGGTTCCGTTACGAGCAGTACTTC
CASSPIGGFRYEQYF
>.|.|TRBV11-2|TRBJ1-5
TGTGCCAGCAGTACAGGGACCAATCAGCCCCAGCATTTT
CASSTGTNQPQHF
>.|.|TRBV18|TRBJ1-1
TGTGCCAGCTCACCAGCTAGGGGCCTGAACACTGAAGCTTTCTTT
CASSPARGLNTEAFF
>TRBD2|.|TRBV27|TRBJ2-2
TGTGCCAGCAGTTTATCGACGGGACTAGCGGGAGGAAACACCGGGGAGCTGTTTTTT
CASSLSTGLAGGNTGELFF
>TRBD2|.|TRBV13|TRBJ2-2
TGTGCCAGCAGCTGGGAGGGGACCGGGGAGCTGTTTTTT
CASSWEGTGELFF
>TRBD1|.|TRBV6-5|TRBJ1-4
TGTGCCAGCAGTTGGGACAGGAATGAAAAACTGTTTTTT
CASSWDRNEKLFF
>.|once|TRBV7-9|TRBJ1-1
TGTGCCAGCAGCTTAGGACAGACCAACACTGAAGCTTTCTTT
CASSLGQTNTEAFF
>TRBD1|.|TRBV27|TRBJ1-1
TGTGCCAGCGCCCCCGGGACAGTCTCTGAAGCTTTCTTT
CASAPGTVSEAFF
>.|.|TRBV7-7|TRBJ2-1
TGTGCCAGCAGCTTAGCGGGGCCTCCCTCGTCCTACAATGAGCAGTTCTTC
CASSLAGPPSSYNEQFF